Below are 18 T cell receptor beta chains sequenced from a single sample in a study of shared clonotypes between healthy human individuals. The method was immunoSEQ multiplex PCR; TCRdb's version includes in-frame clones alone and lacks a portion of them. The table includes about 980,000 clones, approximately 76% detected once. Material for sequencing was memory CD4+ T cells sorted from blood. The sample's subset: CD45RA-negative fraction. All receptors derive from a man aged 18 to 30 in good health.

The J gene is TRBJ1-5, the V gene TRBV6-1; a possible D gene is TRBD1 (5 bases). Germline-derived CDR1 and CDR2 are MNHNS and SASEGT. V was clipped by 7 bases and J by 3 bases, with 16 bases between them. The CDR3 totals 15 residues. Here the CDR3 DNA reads TGTGCCAGCACGGGGGTCGAGGGGATCAATCAGCCCCAGCATTTT. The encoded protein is CASTGVEGINQPQHF.

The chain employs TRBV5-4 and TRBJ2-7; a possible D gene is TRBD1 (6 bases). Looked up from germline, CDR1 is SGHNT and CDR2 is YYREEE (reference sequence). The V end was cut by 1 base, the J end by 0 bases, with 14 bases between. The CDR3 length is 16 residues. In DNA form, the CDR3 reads TGTGCCAGCAGCTTGAAGACAGGTTCTACCTCCTACGAGCAGTACTTC. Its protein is CASSLKTGSTSYEQYF. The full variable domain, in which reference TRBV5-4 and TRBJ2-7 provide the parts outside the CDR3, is ETGVTQSPTHLIKTRGQQVTLRCSSQSGHNTVSWYQQALGQGPQFIFQYYREEENGRGNFPPRFSGLQFPNYSSELNVNALELDDSALYLCASSLKTGSTSYEQYFGPGTRLTVT.

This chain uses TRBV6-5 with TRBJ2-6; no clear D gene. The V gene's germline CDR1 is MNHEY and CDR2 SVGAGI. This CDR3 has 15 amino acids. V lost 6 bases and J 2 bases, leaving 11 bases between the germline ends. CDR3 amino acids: CASSTPRAGANVLTF. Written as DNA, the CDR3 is TGTGCCAGCAGCACACCAAGGGCTGGGGCCAACGTCCTGACTTTC.

This chain's CDR3 is CASSPGQGKEDTQYF. The CDR3 nucleotides read TGTGCCAGCAGTCCGGGACAGGGTAAGGAAGATACGCAGTATTTT. The V gene is TRBV6-1, the J gene TRBJ2-3; 9 nucleotides agree with TRBD1. CDR1 MNHNS and CDR2 SASEGT come from the germline V gene. CDR3 length: 15 amino acids. V was pared by 5 bases and J by 5 bases, with 8 bases of the junction left unmatched.

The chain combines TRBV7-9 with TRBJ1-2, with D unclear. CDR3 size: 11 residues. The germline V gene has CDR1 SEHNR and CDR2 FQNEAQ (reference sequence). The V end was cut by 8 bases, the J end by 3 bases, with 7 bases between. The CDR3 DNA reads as TGTGCCAGCGCCGACGACTATGGCTACACCTTC. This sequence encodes CASADDYGYTF.

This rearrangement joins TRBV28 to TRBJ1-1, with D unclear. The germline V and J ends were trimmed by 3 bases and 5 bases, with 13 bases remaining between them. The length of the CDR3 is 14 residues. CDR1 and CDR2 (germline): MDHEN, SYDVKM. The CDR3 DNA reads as TGTGCCAGCAGTTTCACAAGACTGTCAACTGAAGCTTTCTTT. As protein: CASSFTRLSTEAFF. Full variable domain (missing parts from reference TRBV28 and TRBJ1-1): DVKVTQSSRYLVKRTGEKVFLECVQDMDHENMFWYRQDPGLGLRLIYFSYDVKMKEKGDIPEGYSVSREKKERFSLILESASTNQTSMYLCASSFTRLSTEAFFGQGTRLTVV.

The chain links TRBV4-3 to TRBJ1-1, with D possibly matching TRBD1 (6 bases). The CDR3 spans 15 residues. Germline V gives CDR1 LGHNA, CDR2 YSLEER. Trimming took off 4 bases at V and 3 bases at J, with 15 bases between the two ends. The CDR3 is CASSPLGGGYTEAFF. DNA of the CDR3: TGCGCCAGCAGCCCCCTGGGGGGCGGGTACACTGAAGCTTTCTTT.

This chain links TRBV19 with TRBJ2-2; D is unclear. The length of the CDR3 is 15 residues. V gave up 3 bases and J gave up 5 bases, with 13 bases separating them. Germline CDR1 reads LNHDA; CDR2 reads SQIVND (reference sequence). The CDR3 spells CASSMVSRRTGELFF. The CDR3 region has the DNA TGTGCCAGTAGTATGGTCTCGCGGAGAACCGGGGAGCTGTTTTTT.

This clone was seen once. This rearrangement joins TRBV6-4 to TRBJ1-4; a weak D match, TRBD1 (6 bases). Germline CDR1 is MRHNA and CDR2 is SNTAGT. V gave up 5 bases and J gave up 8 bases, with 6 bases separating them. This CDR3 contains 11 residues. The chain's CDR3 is CASSRGEKLFF. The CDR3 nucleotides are TGTGCCAGCAGTAGGGGGGAAAAACTGTTTTTT.

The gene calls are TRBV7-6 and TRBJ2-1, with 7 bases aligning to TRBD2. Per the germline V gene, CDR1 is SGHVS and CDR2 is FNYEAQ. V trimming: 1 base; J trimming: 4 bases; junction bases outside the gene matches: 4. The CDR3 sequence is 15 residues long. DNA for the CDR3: TGTGCCAGCAGCTTAGACCCAGCGGGATACAATGAGCAGTTCTTC. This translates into CASSLDPAGYNEQFF. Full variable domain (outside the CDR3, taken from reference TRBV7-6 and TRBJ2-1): GAGVSQSPRYKVTKRGQDVALRCDPISGHVSLYWYRQALGQGPEFLTYFNYEAQQDKSGLPNDRFSAERPEGSISTLTIQRTEQRDSAMYRCASSLDPAGYNEQFFGPGTRLTVL.

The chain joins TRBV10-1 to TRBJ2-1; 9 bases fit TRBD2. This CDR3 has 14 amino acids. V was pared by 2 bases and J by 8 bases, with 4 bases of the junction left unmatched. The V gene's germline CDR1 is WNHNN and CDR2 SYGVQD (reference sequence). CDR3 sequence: CASSEAGGPDEQFF. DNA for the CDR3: TGCGCCAGCAGTGAGGCGGGAGGGCCGGATGAGCAGTTCTTC.

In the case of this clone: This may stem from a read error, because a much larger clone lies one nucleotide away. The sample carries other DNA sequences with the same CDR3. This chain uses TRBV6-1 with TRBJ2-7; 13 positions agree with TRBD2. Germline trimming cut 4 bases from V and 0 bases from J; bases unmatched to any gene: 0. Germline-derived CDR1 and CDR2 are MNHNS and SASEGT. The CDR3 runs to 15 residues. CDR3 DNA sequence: TGTGCCAGCAGTGGGACTAGCGGGAGCTCCTACGAGCAGTACTTC. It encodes CASSGTSGSSYEQYF.

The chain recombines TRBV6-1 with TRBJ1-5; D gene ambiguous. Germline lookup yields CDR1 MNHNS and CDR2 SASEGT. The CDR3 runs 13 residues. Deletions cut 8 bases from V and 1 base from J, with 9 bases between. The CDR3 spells CASLLDSNQPQHF. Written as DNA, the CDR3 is TGTGCCAGCCTCCTTGACAGCAATCAGCCCCAGCATTTT.

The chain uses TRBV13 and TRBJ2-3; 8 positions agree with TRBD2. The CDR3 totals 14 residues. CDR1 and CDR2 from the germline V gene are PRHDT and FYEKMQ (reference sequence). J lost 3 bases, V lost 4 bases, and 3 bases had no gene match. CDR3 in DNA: TGTGCCAGCAGCTACGGCGGGGGGACAGATACGCAGTATTTT. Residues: CASSYGGGTDTQYF.

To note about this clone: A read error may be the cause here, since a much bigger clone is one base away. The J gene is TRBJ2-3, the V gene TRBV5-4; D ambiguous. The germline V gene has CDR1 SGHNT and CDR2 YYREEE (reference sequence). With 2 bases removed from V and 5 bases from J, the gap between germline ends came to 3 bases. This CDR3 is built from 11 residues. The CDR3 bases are TGTGCCAGCAGCTTAGTAGATACGCAGTATTTT. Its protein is CASSLVDTQYF.

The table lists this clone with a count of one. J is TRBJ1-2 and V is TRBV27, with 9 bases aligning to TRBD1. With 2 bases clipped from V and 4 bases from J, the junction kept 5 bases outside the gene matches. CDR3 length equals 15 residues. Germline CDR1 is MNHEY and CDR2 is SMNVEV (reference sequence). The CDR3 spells CASSLLRDRAYGYTF. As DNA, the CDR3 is TGTGCCAGCAGTTTACTACGGGACAGGGCCTATGGCTACACCTTC.

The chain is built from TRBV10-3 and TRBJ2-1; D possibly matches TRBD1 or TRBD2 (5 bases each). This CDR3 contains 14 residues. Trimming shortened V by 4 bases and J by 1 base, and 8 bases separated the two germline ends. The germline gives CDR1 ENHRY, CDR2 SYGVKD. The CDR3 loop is CAISVEGSYNEQFF. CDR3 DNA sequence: TGTGCCATCAGTGTTGAGGGGTCCTACAATGAGCAGTTCTTC.

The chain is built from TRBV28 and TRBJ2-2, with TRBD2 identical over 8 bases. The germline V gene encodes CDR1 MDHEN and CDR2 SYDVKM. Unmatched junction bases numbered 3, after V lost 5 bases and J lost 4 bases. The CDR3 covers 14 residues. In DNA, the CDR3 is TGTGCCAGCAGTCGGGGGGGCAGCACCGGGGAGCTGTTTTTT. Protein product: CASSRGGSTGELFF.